Each of the 26 T cell receptor beta chains below was sequenced from the same sample in a study of T cells in Graves' hyperthyroidism and ophthalmopathy. Template material for amplifying TCR beta CDR3 regions consisted of RNA transcripts. The HTBI primer set was used in a first-round RT-PCR of the TCR CDR3. TCRdb reanalysed the multiplex PCR reads using MiXCR and keeps one entry per CDR3 protein. The data show a few hundred thousand distinct CDR3 sequences, about 18% seen once. Sample: blood. Source of these receptors: a man aged 18 to 29 with Graves' ophthalmopathy.

The chain links TRBV4-2 to TRBJ1-2, with D unclear. Germline CDR1 and CDR2: LGHNA and YNFKEQ. CDR3 length: 14 amino acids. Trimming cost V 3 bases and J 2 bases, with 10 bases left between them. The CDR3 sequence: CASSHLDGNYGYTF. The CDR3 DNA reads as TGTGCCAGCAGCCACCTGGACGGCAACTATGGCTACACCTTC.

This CDR3 is CSAQASNQPQHF. The CDR3, as DNA: TGCAGCGCACAGGCAAGCAATCAGCCCCAGCATTTT. The genes are TRBV29-1 and TRBJ1-5, with D possibly TRBD1 on 5 matching bases. The CDR3 is made up of 12 amino acids. Germline lookup yields CDR1 SQVTM and CDR2 ANQGSEA. V was cut by 7 bases and J by 1 base, with 8 bases left in between. The whole variable domain, filled in from reference TRBV29-1 and TRBJ1-5, reads SAVISQKPSRDICQRGTSLTIQCQVDSQVTMMFWYRQQPGQSLTLIATANQGSEATYESGFVIDKFPISRPNLTFSTLTVSNMSPEDSSIYLCSAQASNQPQHFGDGTRLSIL.

This clonotype has just a few counts. This rearrangement joins TRBV7-9 to TRBJ1-6; 9 nucleotides line up with TRBD1. Germline CDR1 is SEHNR and CDR2 is FQNEAQ (reference sequence). The CDR3 contains 15 residues. Unmatched junction bases numbered 4, after V lost 4 bases and J lost 6 bases. The CDR3 reads CASSWGQGSNSPLHF. In DNA form, the CDR3 reads TGTGCCAGCAGCTGGGGACAGGGTAGTAATTCACCCCTCCACTTT.

This clonotype was found a few times. J is TRBJ1-1 and V is TRBV4-1; 7 nucleotides agree with TRBD1. The V segment lost 4 bases and the J segment 3 bases; nucleotides outside the gene matches: 17. The CDR3 extends over 18 amino acids. Germline V gene sequence: CDR1 MGHRA, CDR2 YSYEKL. In DNA, the CDR3 is TGCGCCAGCAGCCGGTTCGGGACAGTAAAACCAGAACACACTGAAGCTTTCTTT. As protein: CASSRFGTVKPEHTEAFF.

This clonotype occurred many times. The V and J genes are TRBV4-1 and TRBJ1-1; TRBD1 might be the D (5 bases). The length of the CDR3 is 15 residues. Per the germline V gene, CDR1 is MGHRA and CDR2 is YSYEKL. V shed 1 base and J shed 6 bases, with 15 bases lying between them. CDR3 in amino acids: CASSQGEGAGPEAFF. DNA for the CDR3: TGCGCCAGCAGCCAAGGAGAAGGGGCAGGGCCTGAAGCTTTCTTT.

Note on this clonotype: This CDR3 fails to terminate in the conserved phenylalanine or tryptophan, so it likely reflects a read error. This chain connects TRBV20-1 to TRBJ2-5, with D tentatively TRBD2 (5 bases). Trimming left V 6 bases short and J 5 bases short, with 28 bases between. The length of the CDR3 is 17 residues. Germline CDR1 DFQATT, CDR2 SNEGSKA (reference sequence). The CDR3 nucleotides are TGCAGTGCAGCTTCCCCCGCAACCGGCCTAAGGGAGGAGACCCAGTACCTC. This encodes CSAASPATGLREETQYL.

Turning to this clonotype: Being one base from a much bigger clone, this may be a read error. V gene TRBV20-1 combines with J gene TRBJ2-3, with TRBD2 identical over 14 bases. CDR1 and CDR2 (germline): DFQATT, SNEGSKA (reference sequence). The CDR3 has 18 residues. Losses at the gene ends were 0 bases for V and 5 bases for J; bases not matched to a gene: 10. The DNA of the CDR3 is TGCAGTGCTAGAGACCTAGGGACTAGCGGGGGCTACATAGATACGCAGTATTTT. It yields the protein CSARDLGTSGGYIDTQYF.

The V and J genes are TRBV7-9 and TRBJ2-3, with D perhaps TRBD1 (5 bases). The CDR3 is made up of 17 amino acids. The germline V and J ends were trimmed by 4 bases and 2 bases, with 19 bases remaining between them. Germline assignment: CDR1 SEHNR and CDR2 FQNEAQ (reference sequence). CDR3 residues: CASSSKGGRVVTDTQYF. In DNA, the CDR3 is TGTGCCAGCAGCTCGAAGGGTGGCAGGGTGGTCACAGATACGCAGTATTTT.

This clonotype was observed a few times. The CDR3 DNA is TGTGCCAGCAACCACGTCAACTTAAACGAGCAGTACTTC. Its protein product is CASNHVNLNEQYF. V usage is TRBV6-1 and J usage is TRBJ2-7; D ambiguous. The CDR3 covers 13 residues. Per the germline V gene, CDR1 is MNHNS and CDR2 is SASEGT. V was pared by 7 bases and J by 5 bases, with 15 bases between.

The table lists this clonotype with many counts. The chain uses TRBV11-2 and TRBJ2-1, with D perhaps TRBD1 or TRBD2 (5 bases each). The length of the CDR3 is 16 residues. V was clipped by 0 bases and J by 2 bases, with 11 bases between them. The germline V gene has CDR1 SGHAT and CDR2 FQNNGV. CDR3 amino acids: CASSLEWDGAYNEQFF. CDR3 in DNA: TGTGCCAGCAGCTTAGAATGGGACGGGGCCTACAATGAGCAGTTCTTC.

This clonotype has more than one count but fewer than ten. The rearrangement joins TRBV12-3 or TRBV12-4 to TRBJ1-5, with TRBD1 as a possible D gene (6 bases). Between the trimmed V and J ends, which lost 6 bases and 3 bases, there was a span of 12 bases. This CDR3 is 14 amino acids long. CDR3 in amino acids: CASSQQGYNQPQHF. CDR3 coding DNA: TGTGCCAGCAGCCAACAGGGCTACAATCAGCCCCAGCATTTT.

There are a few counts of this clonotype. This CDR3 is CSARGGVAKNIQYF. The CDR3 DNA follows: TGCAGTGCTAGAGGGGGGGTAGCCAAAAACATTCAGTACTTC. The chain joins TRBV20-1 to TRBJ2-4, with a possible D match to TRBD2 (6 bases). The CDR3 has 14 amino acids. The germline V gene encodes CDR1 DFQATT and CDR2 SNEGSKA (reference sequence). V was trimmed by 1 base and J by 0 bases, leaving 7 bases between them.

This clonotype was detected many times. The chain has TRBV27 and TRBJ2-7, with D unclear. Trimming cost V 2 bases and J 2 bases, with 7 bases left between them. The germline CDR1 and CDR2 sequences are MNHEY and SMNVEV (reference sequence). The CDR3 runs 13 residues. For the CDR3, the DNA is TGTGCCAGCAGTTTAGGACCTGCCTACGAGCAGTACTTC. It is translated as CASSLGPAYEQYF.

This rearrangement joins TRBV6-2 or TRBV6-3 to TRBJ2-1, with 7 nucleotides matching TRBD2. Unmatched junction bases numbered 9, after V lost 5 bases and J lost 5 bases. The germline CDR1 and CDR2 sequences are MNHEY and SVGEGT. The CDR3 sequence is 15 residues long. CDR3 sequence reads: CASSQLGGRDNEQFF. CDR3 nucleotide sequence: TGTGCCAGCAGTCAACTGGGAGGGAGGGACAATGAGCAGTTCTTC.

At least ten counts were recorded for this clonotype. V is TRBV5-1 and J is TRBJ2-7; D is ambiguous. The CDR3 covers 13 residues. V lost 2 bases, J lost 6 bases, and 12 bases lay in between. Germline CDR1 is SGHRS and CDR2 is YFSETQ. The CDR3 bases are TGCGCCAGCAGCTTAGGAAGGGCAATCGAGCAGTACTTC. Translation: CASSLGRAIEQYF.

This sequence joins TRBV6-1 and TRBJ2-5, with D perhaps TRBD2 (5 bases). Germline-derived CDR1 and CDR2 are MNHNS and SASEGT. CDR3 length: 17 residues. V lost 7 bases and J lost 5, with 26 bases in between. The CDR3 loop is CASKPQLLESPNETQYF. In DNA form, the CDR3 reads TGTGCCAGCAAACCCCAATTACTAGAATCCCCTAACGAGACCCAGTACTTC.

This clonotype has ten or more counts. The chain combines TRBV6-1 with TRBJ2-3; 7 bases match TRBD1. The CDR3 runs to 14 residues. Unmatched junction bases numbered 6, after V lost 7 bases and J lost 2 bases. CDR1 is MNHNS, CDR2 SASEGT, per germline. The CDR3 region is CASTMGQITDTQYF. Here the CDR3 DNA reads TGTGCCAGCACCATGGGACAGATCACAGATACGCAGTATTTT.

The V call is TRBV6-5, the J call TRBJ2-3; 9 bases agree with TRBD2. Germline CDR1 is MNHEY and CDR2 is SVGAGI. This CDR3 comprises 16 residues. The ends lost 6 bases at V and 0 bases at J; junction bases unmatched: 7. CDR3 coding DNA: TGTGCCAGCAGGTACCATAGCGGGGGAAGCACAGATACGCAGTATTTT. Amino acid sequence: CASRYHSGGSTDTQYF.

The J gene is TRBJ1-1, the V gene TRBV7-3, with D hard to call. Germline V gene data show CDR1 as SGHTA and CDR2 as FQGTGA. This CDR3 has 16 residues. The ends were cut back, 4 bases at V and 1 base at J, with 16 bases in the middle. In DNA form, the CDR3 reads TGTGCCAGCAGCTCCCAAGGTGGCGGAGAGAACACTGAAGCTTTCTTT. Its translation: CASSSQGGGENTEAFF.

This clonotype was detected only a few times. The chain combines TRBV5-1 with TRBJ2-7, with 8 bases that match TRBD2. The length of the CDR3 is 16 residues. In germline, CDR1 is SGHRS, CDR2 YFSETQ. Trimming took 0 bases from V and 6 from J; bases not matched to a gene: 11. The CDR3 loop reads CASSLGPGGGSGEQYF. Here the CDR3 DNA reads TGCGCCAGCAGCTTGGGGCCCGGGGGGGGTTCGGGCGAGCAGTACTTC.

This clonotype was detected many times. This chain uses TRBV20-1 with TRBJ2-5; possibly TRBD1 or TRBD2 for D (5 bases each). V was clipped by 3 bases and J by 1 base, with 9 bases between them. The CDR3 is made up of 13 amino acids. Germline CDR1 and CDR2: DFQATT and SNEGSKA (reference sequence). The CDR3 nucleotides read TGCAGTGCTAGCGGGGACCCCCAAGAGACCCAGTACTTC. This translates into CSASGDPQETQYF.

Ten or more counts support this clonotype. V and J are TRBV5-1 and TRBJ1-1, with 8 bases that match TRBD1. V dropped 4 bases and J dropped 0; count of bases not matched to a gene: 14. Germline-derived CDR1 and CDR2 are SGHRS and YFSETQ. The CDR3 is made up of 18 amino acids. In nucleotides, the CDR3 is TGCGCCAGCAGCCCAAAGACAGGGGCTTATATCATGAACACTGAAGCTTTCTTT. Translated: CASSPKTGAYIMNTEAFF.

This clonotype was seen repeatedly, ten times or more. This chain connects TRBV12-3 or TRBV12-4 to TRBJ2-3; TRBD2 matches 8 bases. The CDR3 has 14 amino acids. The V and J ends lost 6 bases and 0 bases, in that order; junction bases with no gene match: 2. The CDR3 DNA follows: TGTGCCAGCAGCGCGGGGGGAAGCACAGATACGCAGTATTTT. It codes for CASSAGGSTDTQYF.

This clonotype has more than one count but fewer than ten. The J gene is TRBJ1-5, the V gene TRBV18; D is unresolved. CDR1 and CDR2 (germline): KGHSH, LQKENI. The CDR3 covers 17 residues. Trimming pared 3 bases from V and 1 base from J, leaving 16 bases between. The CDR3, as DNA: TGTGCCAGCTCACCCCCCGGCGGCTTGGGGAGCAATCAGCCCCAGCATTTT. Amino acids: CASSPPGGLGSNQPQHF.

The sample holds a few counts of this clonotype. A much larger clone differs by one base, so this may be a read error. V is TRBV7-9 and J is TRBJ2-3, with 8 bases that match TRBD1. The CDR3 length is 15 residues. Germline assignment: CDR1 SEHNR and CDR2 FQNEAQ (reference sequence). The CDR3 region is CTSSATGVRTDTQYF. The CDR3 DNA is TGTACCAGCAGCGCGACAGGGGTTCGGACAGATACGCAGTATTTT. Using reference TRBV7-9 and TRBJ2-3 for the parts outside the CDR3, the full variable domain is DTGVSQNPRHKITKRGQNVTFRCDPISEHNRLYWYRQTLGQGPEFLTYFQNEAQLEKSRLLSDRFSAERPKGSFSTLEIQRTEQGDSAMYLCTSSATGVRTDTQYFGPGTRLTVL.

This clonotype was detected a few times. At one end, the junction sequence differs from germline, possibly due to a read error. The chain is built from TRBV12-3 or TRBV12-4 and TRBJ1-2, with no clear D. This CDR3 is built from 14 residues. DNA for the CDR3: TGTGCCGGCAGTTCCCAGACCCCCTGGAGTGGCTACACCTTC. Amino acid sequence: CAGSSQTPWSGYTF.